Here is one TCR beta chain with its context. Library preparation (for TCRbeta) was performed with unique molecular identifiers. TCRdb redid the calling of the PCR reads with MiXCR, one entry per CDR3 protein. Among fewer than 750,000 distinct CDR3 sequences, 25% to 30% were seen once, and the ten largest hold approximately 39%. This entry belongs to a study of T-cell reconstitution after alpha-beta-depleted transplantation in children. Trimming pared 1 base from V and 2 bases from J, leaving 9 bases between. CDR1 and CDR2 from the germline V gene are SGHRS and YFSETQ. CDR3 size: 14 residues. This chain links TRBV5-1 with TRBJ2-5; D uncertain. The receptor comes from a boy under two years old with Wiskott-Aldrich syndrome, due to receive a stem cell transplant. This material consisted of PBMCs, taken before TCRalphabeta/CD19-depleted stem cell transplant. CDR3 sequence reads: CASSLMSSQETQYF. In nucleotides, the CDR3 is TGCGCCAGCAGCTTGATGAGTTCTCAAGAGACCCAGTACTTC.